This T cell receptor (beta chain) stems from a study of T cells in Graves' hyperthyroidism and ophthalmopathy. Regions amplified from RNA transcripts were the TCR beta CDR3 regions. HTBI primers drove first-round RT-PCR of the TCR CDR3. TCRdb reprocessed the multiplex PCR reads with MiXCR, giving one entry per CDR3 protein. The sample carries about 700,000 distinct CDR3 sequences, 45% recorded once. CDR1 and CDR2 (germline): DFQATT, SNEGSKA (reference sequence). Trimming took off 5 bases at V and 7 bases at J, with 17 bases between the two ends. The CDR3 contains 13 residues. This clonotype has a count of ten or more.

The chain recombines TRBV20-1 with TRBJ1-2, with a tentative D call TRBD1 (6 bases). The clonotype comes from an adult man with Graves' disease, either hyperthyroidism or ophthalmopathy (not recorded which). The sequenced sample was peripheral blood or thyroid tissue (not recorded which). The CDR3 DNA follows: TGCAGTGCTCACAACACAGGGCAGGGTGGCTACACCTTC. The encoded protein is CSAHNTGQGGYTF.